The rows below give T cell receptor beta chains drawn from one sample of a study of cytomegalovirus exposure and HLA in healthy donors. Assay: immunoSEQ multiplex PCR; the TCRdb copy retains only in-frame clones and omits some. This sample contains around 52,000 clones. The sample taken for sequencing was PBMCs. The receptors come from a man aged 40-49 years in good health and CMV-seropositive. Both conserved end residues are part of each CDR3. D genes are given only for firm matches. Only part of the rows carry a size: once, few, many, or a class if the clone is expanded.

v_call,j_call,clone_size,cdr3_length,d_call,cdr3_aa,cdr3_nt
TRBV19,TRBJ2-3,.,16,TRBD1,CASSRGQYLTTDTQYF,TGTGCCAGTAGTAGGGGACAGTACCTGACGACAGATACGCAGTATTTT
TRBV5-1,TRBJ2-7,.,15,.,CASSLGWGEPYEQYF,TGCGCCAGCAGCTTGGGGTGGGGGGAGCCCTACGAGCAGTACTTC
TRBV5-6,TRBJ1-6,.,14,TRBD1,CASSLGQGGSPLHF,TGTGCCAGCAGCTTGGGACAGGGAGGATCACCCCTCCACTTT
TRBV18,TRBJ2-3,.,12,.,CASSLPGLISDF,TGTGCCAGCTCACTACCGGGCCTAATATCGGATTTT
TRBV7-8,TRBJ1-1,.,13,.,CASSLGRNTEAFF,TGTGCCAGCAGCTTAGGTAGGAACACTGAAGCTTTCTTT
TRBV19,TRBJ1-1,.,14,TRBD1,CASTTGDMYTEAFF,TGTGCCAGTACTACAGGGGACATGTACACTGAAGCTTTCTTT
TRBV7-9,TRBJ1-4,.,15,.,CASSPLGQSNEKLFF,TGTGCCAGCAGCCCCTTAGGACAGAGTAATGAAAAACTGTTTTTT
TRBV19,TRBJ1-5,.,15,TRBD1,CASRTGWNSNQPQHF,TGTGCCAGTAGGACAGGGTGGAATAGCAATCAGCCCCAGCATTTT
TRBV6-6,TRBJ1-1,.,15,.,CASTTLGTRNTEAFF,TGTGCCAGCACTACACTCGGGACTCGGAACACTGAAGCTTTCTTT
TRBV18,TRBJ2-7,.,14,TRBD2,CASSPNLAVYEQYF,TGTGCCAGCTCACCCAACCTAGCGGTCTACGAGCAGTACTTC
TRBV4-3,TRBJ2-1,.,14,.,CASSQGPSRNEQFF,TGCGCCAGCAGCCAAGGTCCGTCGCGCAATGAGCAGTTCTTC
TRBV19,TRBJ1-5,.,16,TRBD1,CASSRTGGSRSQPQHF,TGTGCCAGTAGTCGGACAGGGGGCTCGAGAAGCCAGCCCCAGCATTTT
TRBV4-3,TRBJ2-7,.,18,TRBD2,CASSQRGPEREVLYEQYF,TGCGCCAGCAGCCAAAGGGGGCCCGAGCGGGAGGTCCTTTACGAGCAGTACTTC
TRBV7-9,TRBJ2-7,.,15,.,CASSPAGHHWDEQYF,TGTGCCAGCAGCCCAGCGGGACACCATTGGGACGAGCAGTACTTC
TRBV30,TRBJ2-1,.,11,.,CACQGYNEQFF,TGTGCCTGCCAGGGATACAATGAGCAGTTCTTC
TRBV10-3,TRBJ2-5,.,18,.,CAISESTAGTAGLETQYF,TGTGCCATCAGTGAGTCGACGGCGGGGACAGCAGGCCTCGAGACCCAGTACTTC
TRBV6-5,TRBJ1-6,.,15,TRBD1,CASRNRDRGNSPLHF,TGTGCCAGCAGAAATCGGGACAGGGGTAATTCACCCCTCCACTTT
TRBV18,TRBJ1-1,.,14,.,CASSPTGMNTEAFF,TGTGCCAGCTCACCAACAGGGATGAACACTGAAGCTTTCTTT
TRBV11-2,TRBJ2-5,.,16,TRBD2,CASSLLGLAGVETQYF,TGTGCCAGCAGCTTATTGGGACTAGCGGGGGTTGAGACCCAGTACTTC
TRBV29-1,TRBJ2-7,.,12,.,CSAAGMAYEQYF,TGCAGCGCCGCCGGGATGGCCTACGAGCAGTACTTC
TRBV10-3,TRBJ1-1,.,14,TRBD1,CAISVQGMNTEAFF,TGTGCCATCAGTGTACAGGGGATGAACACTGAAGCTTTCTTT
TRBV27,TRBJ2-2,.,14,.,CASSLGRSGGELFF,TGTGCCAGCAGTTTAGGCAGGTCCGGCGGGGAGCTGTTTTTT
TRBV9,TRBJ2-3,.,18,TRBD2,CASSELGGRALGTDTQYF,TGTGCCAGCAGCGAACTGGGCGGGAGGGCCCTCGGCACAGATACGCAGTATTTT
TRBV6-6,TRBJ1-5,.,15,TRBD1,CASRASDRGQQPQHF,TGTGCCAGCAGGGCTTCGGACAGGGGGCAGCAGCCCCAGCATTTT
TRBV18,TRBJ2-1,.,15,.,CASSPASADYNEQFF,TGTGCCAGCTCACCGGCTAGCGCGGATTACAATGAGCAGTTCTTC
TRBV18,TRBJ1-1,.,13,TRBD1,CASSSAGGEGAFF,TGTGCCAGCTCATCCGCAGGGGGCGAGGGAGCTTTCTTT
TRBV7-9,TRBJ2-7,.,13,TRBD2,CASSLGGGYEQYF,TGTGCCAGCAGCTTAGGGGGGGGTTACGAGCAGTACTTC
TRBV9,TRBJ1-2,.,15,.,CASSVAGDRLYGYTF,TGTGCCAGCAGCGTAGCTGGTGACAGGTTATATGGCTACACCTTC
TRBV7-8,TRBJ1-5,.,18,.,CASSLEGLGVYSNQPQHF,TGTGCCAGCAGCTTAGAAGGGCTGGGAGTCTATAGCAATCAGCCCCAGCATTTT
TRBV6-5,TRBJ1-1,.,14,.,CASSYDRTNTEAFF,TGTGCCAGCAGTTACGACAGGACGAACACTGAAGCTTTCTTT
TRBV7-6,TRBJ2-2,.,11,.,CASSLTGELFF,TGTGCCAGCAGCCTTACCGGGGAGCTGTTTTTT
TRBV19,TRBJ1-1,.,17,TRBD1,CASSIVGTGRLYTEAFF,TGTGCCAGTAGTATAGTTGGGACAGGGAGATTATACACTGAAGCTTTCTTT
TRBV7-8,TRBJ2-3,.,15,.,CASSGSGPITDTQYF,TGTGCCAGCAGCGGGAGTGGGCCGATCACAGATACGCAGTATTTT
TRBV4-1,TRBJ2-7,.,19,.,CASSQDPTLGLRSSYEQYF,TGCGCCAGCAGCCAAGATCCGACCCTTGGACTCAGATCCTCCTACGAGCAGTACTTC
TRBV11-2,TRBJ2-5,.,17,.,CASSLGQGVAAKETQYF,TGTGCCAGCAGCTTAGGGCAAGGGGTGGCGGCGAAAGAGACCCAGTACTTC
TRBV9,TRBJ2-1,.,14,TRBD2,CASKSTAGGDEQFF,TGTGCCAGCAAGTCGACAGCGGGAGGGGATGAGCAGTTCTTC
TRBV5-1,TRBJ2-5,.,16,TRBD2,CASSPGVAGGAETQYF,TGCGCCAGCAGCCCCGGAGTAGCGGGGGGGGCAGAGACCCAGTACTTC
TRBV10-1,TRBJ2-5,.,14,.,CASPKGVLQETQYF,TGCGCTTCTCCGAAGGGAGTTCTCCAAGAGACCCAGTACTTC
TRBV28,TRBJ1-2,.,17,TRBD1,CASSPWSAGQGRYGYTF,TGTGCCAGCAGTCCTTGGTCCGCCGGACAGGGCCGTTATGGCTACACCTTC
TRBV28,TRBJ1-2,.,14,TRBD1,CASTPQGANYGYTF,TGTGCCAGCACGCCCCAGGGGGCTAACTATGGCTACACCTTC
TRBV7-2,TRBJ2-5,.,14,.,CASSLDRGQETQYF,TGTGCCAGCAGCTTAGACCGGGGACAAGAGACCCAGTACTTC
TRBV5-4,TRBJ2-2,.,16,TRBD2,CASSLGEASGTGELFF,TGTGCCAGCAGCTTGGGGGAGGCTAGCGGCACCGGGGAGCTGTTTTTT
TRBV6-1,TRBJ1-1,.,15,.,CASSESTGVNTEAFF,TGTGCCAGCAGTGAGTCGACAGGAGTGAACACTGAAGCTTTCTTT
TRBV5-1,TRBJ2-5,.,12,.,CASSFSQETQYF,TGCGCCAGCAGTTTCTCTCAAGAGACCCAGTACTTC
TRBV4-2,TRBJ1-2,.,14,.,CASSQERGQWSYTF,TGTGCCAGCAGCCAAGAAAGGGGTCAATGGAGCTACACCTTC
TRBV4-3,TRBJ2-7,.,16,TRBD2,CASSQDGGGSSYEQYF,TGCGCCAGCAGCCAAGATGGGGGGGGGAGCTCCTACGAGCAGTACTTC
TRBV2,TRBJ1-1,.,14,.,CASSDPRSRGEAFF,TGTGCCAGCAGTGACCCCCGGAGCAGGGGTGAAGCTTTCTTT
TRBV13,TRBJ2-1,medium-sized,14,TRBD2,CASSPWTRNNEQFF,TGTGCCAGCAGCCCATGGACTAGGAACAATGAGCAGTTCTTC
TRBV27,TRBJ2-3,.,12,.,CASSLGRDTQYF,TGTGCCAGCAGTTTAGGCAGAGATACGCAGTATTTT
TRBV5-8,TRBJ2-1,.,13,.,CASRATDYNEQFF,TGTGCCAGCAGGGCAACAGATTACAATGAGCAGTTCTTC
TRBV6-1,TRBJ2-7,.,13,TRBD1,CASGTGIAYEQYF,TGTGCCAGCGGGACAGGGATCGCCTACGAGCAGTACTTC
TRBV7-7,TRBJ2-1,.,16,TRBD2,CASSHPVVAGVHEQFF,TGTGCCAGCAGCCATCCGGTGGTAGCGGGAGTCCATGAGCAGTTCTTC
TRBV28,TRBJ2-6,.,14,.,CASRTSSGANVLTF,TGTGCCAGCAGGACTAGTTCTGGGGCCAACGTCCTGACTTTC
TRBV5-1,TRBJ2-3,.,16,TRBD1,CASTPEGAGAADTQYF,TGCGCCAGCACCCCCGAGGGGGCAGGGGCCGCAGATACGCAGTATTTT